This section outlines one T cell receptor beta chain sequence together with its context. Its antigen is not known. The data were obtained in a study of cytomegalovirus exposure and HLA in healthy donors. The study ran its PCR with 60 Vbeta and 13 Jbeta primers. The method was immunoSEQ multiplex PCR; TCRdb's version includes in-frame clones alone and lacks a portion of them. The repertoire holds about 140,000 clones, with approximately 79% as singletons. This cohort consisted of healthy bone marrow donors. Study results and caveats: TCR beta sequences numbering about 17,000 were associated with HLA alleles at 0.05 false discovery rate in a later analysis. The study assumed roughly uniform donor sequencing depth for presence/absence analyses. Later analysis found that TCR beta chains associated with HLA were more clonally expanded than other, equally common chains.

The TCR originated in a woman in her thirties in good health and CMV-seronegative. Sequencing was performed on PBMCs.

CDR3 amino acids: CASSHTAGLAGGPYEQYF. The DNA of the CDR3 is TGCGCCAGCAGCCACACCGCGGGACTAGCGGGGGGCCCCTACGAGCAGTACTTC. The chain links TRBV4-3 to TRBJ2-7; 15 bases fit TRBD2. Germline loops: CDR1 LGHNA, CDR2 YSLEER. This CDR3 comprises 18 residues. V lost 3 bases, J lost 2 bases, and 8 bases stayed unmatched.